The text below deals with one T cell receptor beta chain. No antigen is known for it. The junction and the germline gene differ at one end; a read error may be behind it. This CDR3 contains 15 residues. CDR1 is MGHRA, CDR2 YSYEKL, per germline. This sample's RNA came from whole unsorted tissue. The data stem from a study of tumor and adjacent non-tumor tissue in lung cancer. The wider study: There were 12 adenocarcinoma, a couple of squamous cell carcinoma and 1 small cell lung cancer cases. The patients, 10 to 11 men and roughly 5 women, were roughly 30 to 76 with stage I to III disease. The study, taken as a whole, reports: Normal lung showed higher cumulative top 100 clone frequency than tumor.

TCRbeta libraries were built with three rounds of nested PCR, modified from ARM-PCR. TCRdb redid the calling of the multiplex PCR reads with MiXCR, one entry per CDR3 protein. The sample shows about 93,000 distinct CDR3 sequences, 67% of them seen only once. This receptor was obtained from a man in his fifties or sixties with non-small cell lung cancer. Material for sequencing was lung tumor tissue. The chain combines TRBV4-1 with TRBJ2-1; a weak D match, TRBD2 (5 bases). CDR3 sequence: CASSLRLVGVNERFF. The CDR3 coding sequence is TGCGCCAGCAGCTTACGACTTGTGGGAGTCAATGAGCGGTTCTTC.